The count of the clone carrying this TCR beta chain is one. Its cognate antigen is unknown. In the original processing: Filtering differed since immunoSEQ provided only junctions, with no quality scores. The method was immunoSEQ multiplex PCR; TCRdb's version includes in-frame clones alone and lacks a portion of them. The DNA gave D and trimming, while V, J and clone size come from that table. The sample carries 2 million to 2.5 million clones, 80% to 95% recorded once. This entry is derived from a study of shared clonotypes between healthy human individuals. Whole-study findings and limits: Represented diversity, genetic and exposure-history alike, was limited by few donors.

The length of the CDR3 is 16 residues. The V segment lost 2 bases and the J segment 4 bases; nucleotides outside the gene matches: 8. Germline CDR1 reads MNHEY; CDR2 reads SVGAGI. The sequence came from a man between 18 and 35 years old in good health. Some clones in this sample may be carry-over from other donors' samples. The sample was naive CD4+ T cells from PBMCs. Subset described: CD45RA+ positively selected. This chain joins TRBV6-5 and TRBJ2-7; 10 bases agree with TRBD1. CDR3 nucleotide sequence: TGTGCCAGCAGTTACCTTGGGACAGGGGTTAGTTACGAGCAGTACTTC. Amino acid sequence: CASSYLGTGVSYEQYF.